This is a list of T cell receptor beta chains from one sample in a study of control samples from healthy donors and cancer patients. Only in-frame clones appear in the TCRdb table, and some are missing; sequencing was by immunoSEQ multiplex PCR. The table records fewer than 40,000 clones, approximately 94% of them present only once. The sequenced sample consisted of PBMCs. These receptors were taken from a man aged 40-50 years with colorectal cancer. CDR3s include the opening cysteine and the closing phenylalanine or tryptophan. D genes are given only for firm matches. Rows may omit the clone size; those that give it use once, few, many or a size class.

>TRBJ2-7|NA|TRBV4-1|NA
CASSSSHEQYF
TGCGCCAGCAGTTCAAGTCACGAGCAGTACTTC
>TRBJ2-1|NA|TRBV6-5|NA
CASKTGTGGNNEQFF
TGTGCCAGCAAAACCGGGACGGGTGGGAACAATGAGCAGTTCTTC
>TRBJ2-7|NA|TRBV12-3/TRBV12-4|NA
CASSPSSYEQYF
TGTGCCAGCAGCCCTAGCTCCTACGAGCAGTACTTC
>TRBJ1-3|NA|TRBV11-2|NA
CASSSLTSGNTIYF
TGTGCCAGCAGCTCTTTGACCTCTGGAAACACCATATATTTT
>TRBJ1-1|NA|TRBV5-4|NA
CASSLGQRTEAFF
TGTGCCAGCAGCTTGGGGCAGCGGACTGAAGCTTTCTTT
>TRBJ1-4|NA|TRBV30|TRBD1
CASKGTDNEKLFF
TGTGCCTCGAAAGGGACAGATAATGAAAAACTGTTTTTT
>TRBJ2-7|NA|TRBV2|NA
CASSADFYEQYF
TGTGCCAGCAGCGCGGACTTCTACGAGCAGTACTTC
>TRBJ1-6|NA|TRBV6-5|NA
CASRAPSLSPLHF
TGTGCCAGCAGAGCCCCGTCCCTTTCACCCCTCCACTTT
>TRBJ2-1|NA|TRBV9|TRBD2
CASSAREGLVGDEQFF
TGTGCCAGCAGCGCAAGGGAGGGCTTGGTTGGGGATGAGCAGTTCTTC
>TRBJ1-4|NA|TRBV5-1|TRBD1
CASSLGGQGSWKLFF
TGCGCCAGCAGCTTGGGGGGACAGGGGTCATGGAAACTGTTTTTT
>TRBJ1-5|NA|TRBV5-8|TRBD1
CASSSRQGGIQPQHF
TGTGCCAGCAGCTCGCGACAGGGGGGGATCCAGCCCCAGCATTTT
>TRBJ1-1|NA|TRBV5-4|NA
CASSLEQGNTEAFF
TGTGCCAGCAGCTTGGAACAGGGAAACACTGAAGCTTTCTTT
>TRBJ2-4|NA|TRBV30|NA
CAWRAGSKNIQYF
TGTGCCTGGAGAGCAGGGTCCAAAAACATTCAGTACTTC
>TRBJ1-4|NA|TRBV5-1|NA
CASSSLTGAQHEKLFF
TGCGCCAGCAGCTCCCTGACGGGGGCGCAGCATGAAAAACTGTTTTTT
>TRBJ1-4|NA|TRBV12-3/TRBV12-4|NA
CASSSAPGKLFF
TGTGCCAGCAGCTCGGCCCCGGGAAAACTGTTTTTT
>TRBJ2-7|NA|TRBV2|TRBD1
CASSRDRVGGEQYF
TGTGCCAGTAGCCGGGACAGGGTAGGAGGCGAGCAGTACTTC
>TRBJ1-2|NA|TRBV7-2|NA
CASSLKLRGTSGYTF
TGTGCCAGCAGCTTAAAGTTGAGGGGGACCTCTGGCTACACCTTC
>TRBJ1-6|once|TRBV6-6|TRBD1
CASSPGVGTGYNSPLHF
TGTGCCAGCAGTCCTGGGGTCGGGACAGGCTATAATTCACCCCTCCACTTT
>TRBJ1-2|once|TRBV12-3/TRBV12-4|NA
CASSYRDYGYTF
TGTGCCAGCAGTTACAGGGACTATGGCTACACCTTC
>TRBJ1-1|NA|TRBV9|TRBD1
CASTPGQMNTEAFF
TGTGCCAGCACGCCGGGACAGATGAACACTGAAGCTTTCTTT
>TRBJ1-1|NA|TRBV9|NA
CASSVAANTEAFF
TGTGCCAGCAGCGTAGCCGCGAACACTGAAGCTTTCTTT
>TRBJ2-5|NA|TRBV5-1|TRBD1
CASSRGTVQETQYF
TGCGCCAGCAGCAGAGGGACAGTTCAAGAGACCCAGTACTTC
>TRBJ1-3|NA|TRBV4-2|NA
CASRYLFRGARSGNTIYF
TGTGCCAGCAGATACCTCTTCCGGGGGGCGCGCTCTGGAAACACCATATATTTT
>TRBJ2-7|NA|TRBV6-1|TRBD2
CASSEVPSGGYEQYF
TGTGCCAGCAGTGAAGTCCCTAGCGGGGGGTACGAGCAGTACTTC
>TRBJ2-2|NA|TRBV6-5|NA
CASRKTELGAGELFF
TGTGCCAGCAGAAAGACAGAGCTTGGCGCCGGGGAGCTGTTTTTT
>TRBJ2-2|NA|TRBV7-8|TRBD2
CASSRLAGTTGELFF
TGTGCCAGCAGCCGACTAGCGGGGACCACCGGGGAGCTGTTTTTT
>TRBJ2-5|once|TRBV18|TRBD1
CASSRGTGGVETQYF
TGTGCCAGCTCACGAGGGACAGGTGGCGTAGAGACCCAGTACTTC
>TRBJ1-3|once|TRBV19|NA
CASSSWTQISGNTIYF
TGTGCCAGTAGTTCATGGACGCAAATCTCTGGAAACACCATATATTTT
>TRBJ2-1|NA|TRBV7-2|NA
CASSLDPSRGQFF
TGTGCCAGCAGCTTAGATCCTAGCCGGGGGCAGTTCTTC
>TRBJ2-5|NA|TRBV5-4|NA
CASSTPRDGETQYF
TGTGCCAGCAGCACACCAAGAGATGGGGAGACCCAGTACTTC
>TRBJ1-1|NA|TRBV6-8|NA
CASSRPDGRGNTEAFF
TGTGCCAGCAGTCGACCGGACGGTCGTGGAAACACTGAAGCTTTCTTT
>TRBJ1-2|few|TRBV27|NA
CASSPLTGEAGYTF
TGTGCCAGCAGTCCCTTGACAGGAGAGGCCGGCTACACCTTC
>TRBJ1-1|NA|TRBV6-1|NA
CASSEVRGLNTEAFF
TGTGCCAGCAGTGAAGTCCGGGGGCTGAACACTGAAGCTTTCTTT
>TRBJ1-5|once|TRBV6-2/TRBV6-3|TRBD1
CASSPGTGFNQPQHF
TGTGCCAGCAGTCCCGGGACAGGGTTCAATCAGCCCCAGCATTTT
>TRBJ1-2|NA|TRBV11-2|NA
CASSVDQAFLYGYTF
TGTGCCAGCAGTGTAGACCAGGCATTCCTCTATGGCTACACCTTC
>TRBJ1-2|NA|TRBV7-3|NA
CASSHLGGSYGYTF
TGTGCCAGCAGTCACTTGGGGGGCTCTTATGGCTACACCTTC
>TRBJ1-1|NA|TRBV2|NA
CASSEEGDTEAFF
TGTGCCAGCAGTGAAGAGGGGGACACTGAAGCTTTCTTT
>TRBJ1-3|NA|TRBV7-8|NA
CASSLVVARAGGNTIYF
TGTGCCAGCAGCTTAGTAGTAGCGCGTGCAGGTGGAAACACCATATATTTT
>TRBJ2-5|NA|TRBV4-1|NA
CASSQEEVRETQYF
TGCGCCAGCAGCCAAGAAGAGGTGCGGGAGACCCAGTACTTC
>TRBJ2-2|NA|TRBV6-5|NA
CASSKSNTGELFF
TGTGCCAGCAGTAAATCGAACACCGGGGAGCTGTTTTTT
>TRBJ2-7|NA|TRBV14|TRBD1
CASSRQGTNRGSSYEQYF
TGTGCCAGCAGCCGCCAGGGGACCAACAGGGGGAGCTCCTACGAGCAGTACTTC
>TRBJ2-5|NA|TRBV18|NA
CASSPPSRTLGETQYF
TGTGCCAGCTCACCACCGTCTAGGACCCTGGGAGAGACCCAGTACTTC